A single sample gave rise to the 9 T cell receptor beta chains below, sequenced in a study of blood T cell repertoires in COVID-19 (TCRdb year 2020). Receptor libraries were prepared by the immunoSEQ multiplex PCR assay. TCRdb re-hosts the immuneACCESS table, in-frame sequences only. Its copies lack some clones; in the studies checked, an unresolved V gene accounts for under half of them, and the cause for the rest is not known. The sample has some 130,000 clones on record, roughly nine tenths of them singletons. The ten biggest clones cover around 4.6% of the sample. Material: peripheral blood. These receptors all come from a man in his fifties or sixties with COVID-19, enrolled during active disease.

The J gene is TRBJ2-6, the V gene TRBV28, with a possible D match to TRBD1 (6 bases). From germline, CDR1 is MDHEN and CDR2 SYDVKM. V lost 6 bases and J 0 bases, leaving 15 bases between the germline ends. This CDR3 spans 17 amino acids. CDR3 residues: CASSETGGFSGANVLTF. The DNA of the CDR3 is TGTGCCAGCAGCGAGACAGGAGGTTTCTCTGGGGCCAACGTCCTGACTTTC.

The chain employs TRBV6-2 or TRBV6-3 and TRBJ2-1; TRBD1 might be the D (8 bases). Trimming removed 4 bases from V and 5 bases from J, with 24 bases in between. Germline V gives CDR1 MNHEY, CDR2 SVGEGT. CDR3 size: 18 residues. The CDR3 here is CASSFTSRGQSGNNEQFF. CDR3 nucleotide sequence: TGTGCCAGCAGTTTTACCTCCAGGGGGCAGAGCGGGAACAATGAGCAGTTCTTC.

The chain carries TRBV6-1 and TRBJ2-1; 10 nucleotides line up with TRBD2. V lost 3 bases and J lost 5; bases outside the gene matches: 4. This CDR3 has 15 residues. Germline CDR1 MNHNS, CDR2 SASEGT. Written as DNA, the CDR3 is TGTGCCAGCAGTGAGATAGCGGGAGGTAACAATGAGCAGTTCTTC. Residues: CASSEIAGGNNEQFF.

The chain couples TRBV7-2 to TRBJ1-2; D may be TRBD1 (6 bases). Trimming removed 1 base from V and 2 bases from J, with 20 bases in between. This CDR3 has 18 amino acids. Germline V gene lookup returns CDR1 SGHTA and CDR2 FQGNSA. The CDR3 is CASSLGPTGFTANYGYTF. The CDR3 bases are TGTGCCAGCAGCTTAGGCCCCACAGGGTTTACAGCCAACTATGGCTACACCTTC.

The chain couples TRBV19 to TRBJ1-1, with 10 positions matching TRBD1. J lost 0 bases, V lost 2 bases, and 6 bases had no gene match. The germline V gene encodes CDR1 LNHDA and CDR2 SQIVND (reference sequence). CDR3 length: 17 residues. The CDR3 sequence is CASSIWTGGKMNTEAFF. The DNA for the CDR3 is TGTGCCAGTAGTATATGGACAGGGGGAAAGATGAACACTGAAGCTTTCTTT.

J is TRBJ2-6 and V is TRBV7-9; the D gene is possibly TRBD2 (5 bases). Germline assignment: CDR1 SEHNR and CDR2 FQNEAQ (reference sequence). This CDR3 is 15 amino acids long. V lost 0 bases and J 3 bases, leaving 6 bases between the germline ends. DNA for the CDR3: TGTGCCAGCAGCTTAGCAGGAGGTGGGGCCAACGTCCTGACTTTC. Residues: CASSLAGGGANVLTF.

The chain links TRBV5-4 to TRBJ1-6, with 9 nucleotides matching TRBD1. The V and J ends lost 0 bases and 6 bases, in that order; junction bases with no gene match: 4. The CDR3 totals 16 residues. Germline V gene sequence: CDR1 SGHNT, CDR2 YYREEE (reference sequence). CDR3: CASSLAGTGLNSPLHF. CDR3 nucleotides: TGTGCCAGCAGCTTGGCCGGGACAGGGCTTAATTCACCCCTCCACTTT.

This sequence joins TRBV7-3 and TRBJ2-7; tentative D call: TRBD1 (6 bases). The CDR3 loop spans 15 amino acids. V lost 3 bases, J lost 0 bases, and 12 bases lay in between. CDR1 is SGHTA, CDR2 FQGTGA, per germline. The DNA of the CDR3 is TGTGCCAGCAGCTTTGGACAGTACCCCTCCTACGAGCAGTACTTC. Translation: CASSFGQYPSYEQYF. The whole variable domain, filled in from reference TRBV7-3 and TRBJ2-7, reads GAGVSQTPSNKVTEKGKYVELRCDPISGHTALYWYRQSLGQGPEFLIYFQGTGAADDSGLPNDRFFAVRPEGSVSTLKIQRTERGDSAVYLCASSFGQYPSYEQYFGPGTRLTVT.

This chain links TRBV5-8 with TRBJ2-6; D possibly corresponds to TRBD1 (6 bases). The germline V gene encodes CDR1 SGHTS and CDR2 YDEGEE. This CDR3 comprises 15 residues. V was shortened by 4 bases and J by 2 bases, with 10 bases between the two germline ends. The CDR3 bases are TGTGCCAGCAGCCACAGGGTCGCTGGGGCCAACGTCCTGACTTTC. Protein sequence: CASSHRVAGANVLTF. Full variable domain (rest looked up from reference TRBV5-8 and TRBJ2-6): EAGVTQSPTHLIKTRGQQATLRCSPISGHTSVYWYQQALGLGLQFLLWYDEGEERNRGNFPPRFSGRQFPNYSSELNVNALELEDSALYLCASSHRVAGANVLTFGAGSRLTVL.